This entry concerns a single T cell receptor beta chain. Generated by immunoSEQ multiplex PCR, the TCRdb table keeps only in-frame clones and is missing some. The sample shows about 74,000 clones, roughly 94% of them seen only once. This sample is drawn from a study of technical replicates of blood from several donors. The CDR3 runs 15 residues. Germline trimming cut 5 bases from V and 0 bases from J; bases unmatched to any gene: 6. CDR1 is SEHNR and CDR2 is FQNEAQ in the germline V gene (reference sequence). This TCR came from a human donor in good health. This rearrangement joins TRBV7-9 to TRBJ2-7; 8 bases agree with TRBD2. Sequenced: T cells isolated from PBMCs. The CDR3, as DNA: TGTGCCAGCAGCCATACTAGCGGAGGCTCCTACGAGCAGTACTTC. Amino acids: CASSHTSGGSYEQYF.